The subject of this entry is one T cell receptor beta chain. This clone was counted a single time. Its antigen is still unknown. Base qualities were left out, and no much larger clone turns up one base away. This record belongs to a study of cytomegalovirus exposure and HLA in healthy donors (dated by TCRdb to between 2016 and 2019). Regarding the research as a whole: An earlier analysis of a few hundred of the donors reported around 280 Gb of sequence data and about 120 million unique TCR beta sequences obtained from around 180 million T cells. An early release covering 500 to 750 HLA-typed donors comprised roughly 300 gigabases of sequencing data and 85 million to 100 million unique TCR sequences. Of the 398 genotyped donors, less than 85% were placed in the genetic ancestry cluster associated with self-reported Caucasian donors. The aim of the study was to test whether cataloging public T cell receptors could identify signatures of past pathogen exposure. The study used immunosequencing to profile the T cell repertoires of some 600 subjects and linked those repertoires to cytomegalovirus serostatus. In addition to the first cohort of approximately 650 subjects, a separate validation cohort of 120 different subjects was used. High-throughput TCR immunosequencing, statistical association of individual TCRs with disease status, and machine learning were combined to predict cytomegalovirus infection status. A later analysis re-analyzed previously published TCR beta repertoires from 550 to 700 donors and added high-resolution HLA genotyping to study TCR occurrence patterns. Rather than drawing on any new phenotypic data, the later analysis identified candidate immune exposures from TCR beta sequences and the way those sequences occurred across donors. An earlier analysis of more than 450 of the donors used high-throughput TCR beta sequencing to judge whether each TCR beta V gene segment behaved as functional or pseudogenic. Donor age, sex, ethnicity and CMV serostatus were compiled together with the repertoire data. A later genetic analysis used genome-wide SNP genotypes for 398 of the 666 donors, treating that subset as a discovery cohort. All discovery cohort repertoires had been generated using a single sequencing platform. Class I and class II HLA loci were covered by the typing at four-digit resolution. The number of typed donors differed by locus: about 629-630 for A, B, C, DRB1 and DQB1; 500 to 550 for DQA1; approximately 610 for DPA1; and roughly 450 for DPB1. Roughly five DR-DQ haplotypes were handled as single units for association and clustering, since linkage in the cohort was strong. Across under 500 genotyped donors of the cohort, an average of approximately 240,000 unique TCR beta nucleotide sequences per donor were sequenced, and approximately 17% of those sequences were non-productive.

The germline V gene provides CDR1 SGHRS and CDR2 YFSETQ. The CDR3 covers 15 residues, taking in both the cysteine and the phenylalanine. Left in the record is the CDR3 DNA by itself, 45 bases read in frame from the first base. V and J are trimmed by 0 bases and 5 bases, and the gene matches miss 4 bases of the junction. The cohort was made up of several hundred healthy bone marrow donors. All cohort members were sampled while nominally healthy, although unrecorded immune exposures were likely present. The donor was CMV seropositive and was included in the group of 289 seropositive cohort members. A peripheral blood sample was collected from each donor, and TCR beta sequencing was performed on peripheral blood mononuclear cells. Genomic DNA extraction from the blood cell samples was performed with the Qiagen DNeasy Blood Extraction Kit. Libraries were made using the immunoSEQ multiplex PCR assay. For the multiplex PCR, a mixture combining 60 forward primers for TCR Vbeta segments and 13 reverse primers for TCR Jbeta segments was used. A multiplex PCR assay on genomic DNA amplified the CDR3 region of rearranged TCR beta genes. Amplified TCR beta libraries were sequenced as 87-base-pair reads on the Illumina HiSeq System. As for the original processing: A later analysis counted about 82 million unique TCR beta chains across the 600 to 850 repertoires, and some 12 million of these chains were shared by at least two donors. To remove PCR and sequencing errors, raw reads were error-corrected and collapsed into unique sequences using a nearest-neighbor algorithm that merged closely related sequences. To assign V, D and J gene segments, CDR3 sequences were aligned to IMGT reference sequences. For a sequence to be retained, a match of at least six nucleotides to both a V gene segment and a J gene segment was required. A rearrangement counted as productive if the CDR3 had no stop codons and remained in frame with V and J, and every other rearrangement counted as non-productive. CDR3 was defined according to IMGT convention as the region running from the second conserved V-encoded cysteine to the conserved J-encoded phenylalanine. The earlier analysis of about 500 of the donors excluded sequences that lacked an unambiguous match to a single V gene segment. In an earlier analysis of more than 500 of the donors, a V segment was called functional when productive rearrangements were above 56.7%, and segregating when the standard deviation between donors exceeded 5%. A statistical classification framework was built for diagnosing cytomegalovirus status from the catalog of TCR beta chain sequences. V and J gene assignment, in a later analysis, came from comparing TCR nucleotide sequences with IMGT/GENE-DB human TR gene sequences. Using the TCRdist pipeline, a later analysis assigned CDR3 sequences along with most-parsimonious VDJ recombination scenarios. In a later analysis, every TCR beta chain was defined by the combination of its CDR3 amino acid sequence and its V-gene family, and reads without a unique V-gene family were dropped. A later analysis removed roughly 590 highly shared, low-generation-probability nucleotide sequences to deal with suspected cross-contamination and a sequencing artifact. In a later analysis, a clonal expansion index for each public chain was calculated from normalized within-repertoire ranks of inferred template counts. A later analysis computed generation probabilities with a VDJ recombination model fitted to out-of-frame rearrangements, and checked the results against IGoR. Hypergeometric tests were used in a later analysis to score TCR-TCR, TCR-HLA and TCR-CMV co-occurrence, with a repertoire-size bias correction applied to the TCR pairs. To estimate false discovery rates, a later analysis permuted the HLA or CMV assignments 20 times. In a later analysis, co-occurring TCRs were grouped using DBSCAN, and TCRdist sequence similarity was added for clustering within HLA-allele-positive subsets. For co-occurrence clustering, repertoires with fewer than 30,000 or more than 120,000 public chains were excluded, along with about five repertoires with anomalous nucleotide sharing. TCRdb retrieved this table from immuneACCESS and kept in-frame rearrangements only. Not all clones are present; in checked studies, unresolved V genes account for under half, and no reason is known for the remainder. V, J and clone size were drawn from that table, and D and trimming were deduced from the DNA. The sample table shows about 100,000 clones, and about 70% are seen once. The ten largest make up roughly 2.6% of the sample.

The investigation overall reported the following: Only TCR beta chains were sequenced in this cohort, and the absence of alpha or paired-chain data limited detectable features. At a false discovery rate of 0.05, a later analysis linked around 17,000 TCR beta sequences to specific HLA alleles. Some IMGT-functional V segments, including TRBV6-2 and TRBV6-3, could not be distinguished by the 87-base-pair reads and were therefore excluded. In a later analysis, TCR association rates were found to vary across HLA loci, with the most associated TCRs seen for DRB1 alleles and the fewest for HLA-C alleles. A cluster of highly shared sequence variants was judged likely to represent a technical artifact of the sequencing pipeline. Correlated functional status among segregating V segments might be attributable to linkage disequilibrium, but an unknown experimental factor could not be ruled out. According to a later analysis, most CMV-associated TCR beta chains appeared to be HLA-restricted, and the HLA associations seemed to be driven largely by CMV exposure. In a later genetic analysis, fewer N-insertions in productive TCRs were reported among donors in an Asian-associated ancestry cluster than the approximately 670-donor mean. Cytomegalovirus status was reported to be diagnosed by the classifier with high specificity and sensitivity in both the original and validation cohorts. The study listed approximately 150 TCR beta chains as associated with cytomegalovirus. Over 15 rarely observed V segments, including chromosome 9 orphons, were excluded from the earlier analysis of about 500 of the donors because counts were too low. HLA typing was unavailable for some donors at each locus, so association tests used only the typed subset. The only immune exposure information available for the cohort was CMV serostatus. Across donors, most TCR sequences were observed very rarely, whereas some public TCRs were present in many individuals. A later genetic analysis associated a missense DCLRE1C variant with V-gene and J-gene trimming of TCR beta chains, and an independent cohort replicated the association. In a later analysis, HLA-associated TCR beta chains were found to be more clonally expanded and to have lower generation probabilities than equally common non-associated chains. In a later analysis, several top co-occurrence clusters were reported to appear linked to parvovirus B19, influenza, CMV and Epstein-Barr virus. Presence/absence analyses assumed roughly uniform sequencing depth across donors, an assumption that may not hold. It was suggested by the authors that the approach could potentially be generalized to other disease states and immunological phenotypes. Strong co-occurrence of HLA alleles, especially DR and DQ, made assigning TCR associations to individual alleles difficult. A further reported finding was that TCR beta sequences accurately predicted the HLA-A and HLA-B alleles for most subjects in the first cohort. A few of the identified cytomegalovirus-associated TCR beta chains were confirmed in vitro to be specific for cytomegalovirus antigens. In an earlier analysis of several hundred of the donors, most TCR beta V segments were observed in productive rearrangements about 87% or about 30% of the time, broadly matching IMGT annotations.

This sequence originates from a man aged 50 or older in good health and CMV-seropositive. The sequence links TRBV5-1 to TRBJ2-5, with TRBD1 matching 10 junction bases. The sample comprised PBMCs. The DNA is as follows: TGCGCCAGCAGCTTGGGCGGGACAGGGGACGAGACCCAGTACTTC. It encodes CASSLGGTGDETQYF. With all but the CDR3 taken from the reference TRBV5-1 and TRBJ2-5 genes, the full variable domain is: KAGVTQTPRYLIKTRGQQVTLSCSPISGHRSVSWYQQTPGQGLQFLFEYFSETQRNKGNFPGRFSGRQFSNSRSEMNVSTLELGDSALYLCASSLGGTGDETQYFGPGTRLLVL.